These T cell receptor beta chains were read from a single sample in a study of T cells in Graves' hyperthyroidism and ophthalmopathy. TCRdb re-called the multiplex PCR reads through MiXCR, storing one row per CDR3 protein. The sample has 75,000 to 100,000 distinct CDR3 sequences, over 50% seen once. Sequenced: blood. Source of these receptors: a woman in her forties with Graves' hyperthyroidism. Each CDR3 is given with its conserved first and last residue. D genes are given only for firm matches. Clone sizes are given selectively: once, few, many, or a class where the clone is expanded.

v_gene,j_gene,abundance,d_gene,CDR3nt,CDR3aa
TRBV7-2,TRBJ2-5,NA,NA,TGTGCCAGCAGCTTAGGCATGGGGGAGGGGGAAAAACTGTACTTC,CASSLGMGEGEKLYF
TRBV2,TRBJ2-2,NA,NA,TGTGCCAGCAGCGATGGACCGGGGCAGGGGGAGCTGTTTTTT,CASSDGPGQGELFF
TRBV7-2,TRBJ2-7,many,NA,TGTGCCAGCAGCTTAGACTACCCAACCTACGAGCAGTACTTC,CASSLDYPTYEQYF
TRBV7-9,TRBJ1-5,many,NA,TGTGCCAGCAGCTTTTCCAGGGGCGATCAGCCCCAGCATTTT,CASSFSRGDQPQHF
TRBV6-6,TRBJ2-2,many,NA,TGTGCCAGCAGTTTACGGGGGGCGAGGGCCGGGGAGCTGTTTTTT,CASSLRGARAGELFF
TRBV20-1,TRBJ1-5,many,NA,TGCAGTGCTAGAGTCCATTCAGGCCGTTATAGCAATCAGCCCCAGCATTTT,CSARVHSGRYSNQPQHF
TRBV29-1,TRBJ1-2,NA,NA,TGCAGCGTAGGGCGGGGATATGGCTACACCTTC,CSVGRGYGYTF
TRBV7-9,TRBJ2-7,NA,TRBD1,TGTGCCAGCAGTCGAGACAGGGGTCTAGAGCAGTACTTC,CASSRDRGLEQYF
TRBV7-3,TRBJ2-5,NA,TRBD2,TGCGCCAGCAGCCAAGAGGCTAGCGGGAAGAGCTCTAAGAGAGAGGCCCAGTACTTC,CASSQEASGKSSKREAQYF
TRBV29-1,TRBJ2-7,NA,NA,TGCAGCGTAGGAACAGGGCATATCTTGTACGAGCAGTACTTC,CSVGTGHILYEQYF
TRBV29-1,TRBJ1-1,once,NA,TGCAGCGTTGGCGGCGGATGCACTGAAGCTTTCTTT,CSVGGGCTEAFF
TRBV10-2,TRBJ2-5,NA,NA,TGCGCCAGCACGTTGACTGGACAAAAGGAGACCCAGTACTTC,CASTLTGQKETQYF
TRBV12-3/TRBV12-4,TRBJ1-4,many,NA,TGTGCCAGCGGACTAAGGGTCTTTTCTCTCCATGAAAAACTGTTTTTT,CASGLRVFSLHEKLFF
TRBV7-9,TRBJ1-1,NA,TRBD1,TGTGCCAGCAGCAAAGGTTGGGACAGGGTGGCTTTCTTT,CASSKGWDRVAFF
TRBV20-1,TRBJ2-5,NA,NA,TGCAGTACCCCTCCCTGGGTGTGGGGAGAGACCCAGTACTTC,CSTPPWVWGETQYF
TRBV10-3,TRBJ2-7,NA,TRBD2,TGTGCCATCGGGCAAGCGGGAGGATGGGAGCAGTACTTC,CAIGQAGGWEQYF
TRBV6-6,TRBJ2-2,many,TRBD1,TGTGCCAGCAGTCAGGGACAGGGGAACACCGGGGAGCTGTTTTTT,CASSQGQGNTGELFF
TRBV7-9,TRBJ1-4,NA,NA,TGTGCCAGCAGCTCCCTATCCAGGGAGGAAAAACTGTTTTTT,CASSSLSREEKLFF
TRBV15,TRBJ2-5,NA,NA,TGTACCACCAGCAGAGCCCAAGAGACCCAGTACTTC,CTTSRAQETQYF
TRBV20-1,TRBJ2-3,many,TRBD2,TGCAGTGCTCACCGACTAGCGGGAGATCCGCAGTATTTT,CSAHRLAGDPQYF
TRBV2,TRBJ1-5,NA,TRBD1,TGTGCCAGCAGAGCCGGGACAGCGGAGGATCAGCCCCAGCATTTT,CASRAGTAEDQPQHF
TRBV28,TRBJ2-7,few,NA,TGTGCCAGCAGACTCCGGCCGGATACCTACGAGCAGTACTTC,CASRLRPDTYEQYF
TRBV7-2,TRBJ1-2,NA,TRBD1,TGTGCCAGCAGCTTAGAGGGGACAGGGGCGGGTGGCTACACCTTC,CASSLEGTGAGGYTF
TRBV12-3/TRBV12-4,TRBJ2-7,NA,NA,TGTGCCAGCAGCTTTGGAGGCGTTGGGGAGTGGGAGCAGTACTTC,CASSFGGVGEWEQYF
TRBV5-8,TRBJ1-1,many,NA,TGTGCCAGCAGCTTGGCCGGGGTTCCTGAAGCTTTCTTT,CASSLAGVPEAFF
TRBV6-6,TRBJ2-5,many,TRBD2,TGTGCCAGCAGCACACCGGGACTAGCGGTCTCTTGGGGAGAGACCCAGTACTTC,CASSTPGLAVSWGETQYF
TRBV11-2,TRBJ2-7,NA,TRBD2,TGTGCCAGCAGCCTAGGACTAGCGGGGCTCTACGAGCGGTACTTC,CASSLGLAGLYERYF
TRBV10-3,TRBJ2-7,NA,TRBD2,TGTGCCATCAGTGTCCCTAGCGGGCGCATTTATGCCTACGAGCAGTACTTC,CAISVPSGRIYAYEQYF